This TCR beta chain was recorded in a study of CD8+ T cells in alopecia areata. The CDR3 is made up of 19 amino acids. Germline V CDR1 and CDR2: SGHDT, YYEEEE. V lost 0 bases, J lost 4 bases, and 20 bases lay in between. TCR sequencing used cDNA made by reverse transcription of extracted RNA. Sequencing was performed with immunoSEQ multiplex PCR; in TCRdb, only in-frame clones are kept and a portion is missing. Of 90,000 to 130,000 clones detected, around 55% appear once; the ten largest clones hold 20% to 25%. The chain has TRBV5-6 and TRBJ1-6; TRBD1 might be the D (5 bases). Material: CD8+ T cells sorted from blood. The sequence was obtained from a human donor in good health. The CDR3 region is CASSLGYTGAYPYNSPLHF. The CDR3 coding sequence is TGTGCCAGCAGCTTGGGATATACAGGAGCCTATCCATATAATTCACCCCTCCACTTT.